Listed below are T cell receptor beta chains from one sample, sequenced in a study of blood T cell repertoires in COVID-19. This table comes from immunoSEQ multiplex PCR, and its TCRdb copy is limited to in-frame clones, with some not included. The sample lists 250,000 to 300,000 clones; approximately 86% were seen once. The sequenced sample consisted of peripheral blood. The receptors derive from a man aged 18 to 29 with active or convalescent COVID-19. Both conserved end residues are part of each CDR3. A D gene is named only where the DNA matches it firmly. Part of the rows lack a size; the others show once, few, many or a class for expanded clones.

V: TRBV7-9
D: .
J: TRBJ1-6
length: 14
size: .
CDR3: CASTQGIYNSPLHF
DNA: TGTGCCAGCACCCAGGGGATCTATAATTCACCCCTCCACTTT

V: TRBV5-6
D: .
J: TRBJ2-7
length: 13
size: .
CDR3: CASSLTGIDEQYF
DNA: TGTGCCAGCAGCTTGACAGGGATCGACGAGCAGTACTTC

V: TRBV9
D: .
J: TRBJ1-3
length: 15
size: once
CDR3: CASSGDGFSGNTIYF
DNA: TGTGCCAGCAGCGGCGACGGGTTCTCTGGAAACACCATATATTTT

V: TRBV28
D: .
J: TRBJ2-3
length: 14
size: .
CDR3: CASSSSLGTDTQYF
DNA: TGTGCCAGCAGTTCGTCCCTAGGAACAGATACGCAGTATTTT

V: TRBV2
D: .
J: TRBJ1-4
length: 11
size: few
CDR3: CASRLNEKLFF
DNA: TGTGCCAGCAGACTCAATGAAAAACTGTTTTTT

V: TRBV29-1
D: TRBD1
J: TRBJ1-4
length: 14
size: .
CDR3: CSVKDRGRGEKLFF
DNA: TGCAGCGTTAAAGACAGGGGGCGCGGGGAAAAACTGTTTTTT

V: TRBV30
D: .
J: TRBJ2-3
length: 14
size: .
CDR3: CAWSFRGSTDTQYF
DNA: TGTGCCTGGAGTTTTAGGGGTAGCACAGATACGCAGTATTTT

V: TRBV24-1
D: .
J: TRBJ1-6
length: 15
size: .
CDR3: CATSDSRERNSPLHF
DNA: TGTGCCACCAGTGATTCCAGGGAACGGAATTCACCCCTCCACTTT

V: TRBV5-4
D: .
J: TRBJ1-2
length: 14
size: .
CDR3: CASSSPGLIYGYTF
DNA: TGTGCCAGCAGCTCCCCGGGACTGATCTATGGCTACACCTTC

V: TRBV11-1
D: .
J: TRBJ2-3
length: 16
size: .
CDR3: CASSKTTRLSTDTQYF
DNA: TGTGCCAGCAGTAAAACTACTAGACTTAGCACAGATACGCAGTATTTT

V: TRBV3-1/TRBV3-2
D: .
J: TRBJ1-5
length: 20
size: .
CDR3: CASSQDGEHSYFPSNQPQHF
DNA: TGTGCCAGCAGCCAAGATGGGGAGCATTCTTATTTTCCTAGCAATCAGCCCCAGCATTTT

V: TRBV19
D: TRBD1
J: TRBJ2-7
length: 14
size: few
CDR3: CASSIGQGHYEQYF
DNA: TGTGCCAGTAGTATAGGACAGGGTCACTACGAGCAGTACTTC

V: TRBV6-6
D: TRBD2
J: TRBJ2-3
length: 14
size: .
CDR3: CASSQQGLADTQYF
DNA: TGTGCCAGCAGCCAACAGGGACTAGCAGATACGCAGTATTTT

V: TRBV11-2
D: .
J: TRBJ2-7
length: 13
size: .
CDR3: CASRLAGAAEQYF
DNA: TGTGCCAGCAGACTAGCCGGGGCGGCCGAGCAGTACTTC

V: TRBV11-2
D: TRBD2
J: TRBJ2-5
length: 15
size: .
CDR3: CASSILAGAWETQYF
DNA: TGTGCCAGCAGCATTTTAGCGGGGGCTTGGGAGACCCAGTACTTC

V: TRBV2
D: TRBD1
J: TRBJ2-3
length: 19
size: .
CDR3: CASLVGTGLVASFADTQYF
DNA: TGTGCCAGCCTGGTGGGGACAGGGCTGGTTGCTTCGTTCGCAGATACGCAGTATTTT

V: TRBV11-2
D: .
J: TRBJ2-3
length: 15
size: .
CDR3: CASSLPVGRADTQYF
DNA: TGTGCCAGCAGCCTACCGGTCGGGCGGGCAGATACTCAGTATTTT

V: TRBV2
D: TRBD1
J: TRBJ1-5
length: 16
size: .
CDR3: CASSRSHRGGNQPQHF
DNA: TGTGCCAGCAGTCGCTCCCACAGGGGTGGGAATCAGCCCCAGCATTTT

V: TRBV5-1
D: .
J: TRBJ1-2
length: 13
size: .
CDR3: CASSSSGDYGYTF
DNA: TGCGCCAGCAGCTCTAGCGGGGACTATGGCTACACCTTC

V: TRBV19
D: TRBD2
J: TRBJ2-1
length: 18
size: .
CDR3: CASSIDPGLAASYNEQFF
DNA: TGTGCCAGTAGTATAGATCCCGGACTAGCGGCCTCCTACAATGAGCAGTTCTTC

V: TRBV24-1
D: TRBD2
J: TRBJ2-1
length: 16
size: .
CDR3: CATSGSRASGYNEQFF
DNA: TGTGCCACCAGCGGGTCAAGGGCTAGCGGATACAATGAGCAGTTCTTC

V: TRBV5-1
D: TRBD1
J: TRBJ2-2
length: 16
size: few
CDR3: CASSLEGQGLTGELFF
DNA: TGCGCCAGCAGCTTGGAAGGACAGGGCCTCACCGGGGAGCTGTTTTTT

V: TRBV6-5
D: .
J: TRBJ1-6
length: 14
size: .
CDR3: CASSLTLGVSPLHF
DNA: TGTGCCAGCAGTCTTACCCTCGGGGTGTCACCCCTCCACTTT

V: TRBV29-1
D: .
J: TRBJ2-4
length: 17
size: .
CDR3: CSVETRRGDVSKNIQYF
DNA: TGCAGCGTTGAAACCAGGCGCGGGGACGTCTCCAAAAACATTCAGTACTTC

V: TRBV6-2/TRBV6-3
D: .
J: TRBJ2-6
length: 15
size: .
CDR3: CASSLSGTGANVLTF
DNA: TGTGCCAGCAGTCTATCAGGGACTGGGGCCAACGTCCTGACTTTC

V: TRBV18
D: .
J: TRBJ2-7
length: 15
size: .
CDR3: CASSPPAVGVDEQYF
DNA: TGTGCCAGCTCACCACCGGCCGTGGGAGTCGACGAGCAGTACTTC

V: TRBV15
D: TRBD2
J: TRBJ2-1
length: 14
size: .
CDR3: CATSRAAGGDEQFF
DNA: TGTGCCACCAGCAGAGCAGCGGGGGGTGATGAGCAGTTCTTC

V: TRBV28
D: .
J: TRBJ1-2
length: 13
size: .
CDR3: CASSTVEDYGYTF
DNA: TGTGCCAGCAGTACCGTGGAGGACTATGGCTACACCTTC

V: TRBV30
D: .
J: TRBJ1-1
length: 14
size: .
CDR3: CAGTRSSLNTEAFF
DNA: TGTGCCGGAACCAGGTCTTCCCTGAACACTGAAGCTTTCTTT

V: TRBV5-6
D: TRBD2
J: TRBJ2-1
length: 15
size: .
CDR3: CASSRGLAGVYEQFF
DNA: TGTGCCAGCAGCCGCGGGTTAGCGGGAGTATACGAGCAGTTCTTC

V: TRBV24-1
D: .
J: TRBJ2-3
length: 11
size: .
CDR3: CATQITDTQYF
DNA: TGTGCCACCCAGATCACAGATACGCAGTATTTT

V: TRBV6-5
D: TRBD1
J: TRBJ2-5
length: 14
size: .
CDR3: CASSNRGQGETQYF
DNA: TGTGCCAGCAGCAACCGGGGACAGGGAGAGACCCAGTACTTC

V: TRBV20-1
D: .
J: TRBJ1-1
length: 11
size: once
CDR3: CSARMIQEAFF
DNA: TGCAGTGCTAGAATGATCCAAGAGGCTTTCTTT

V: TRBV11-2
D: TRBD1
J: TRBJ1-4
length: 15
size: .
CDR3: CASSSPGQGIEKLFF
DNA: TGTGCCAGCAGTTCTCCGGGACAGGGGATTGAAAAACTGTTTTTT

V: TRBV2
D: .
J: TRBJ1-2
length: 12
size: .
CDR3: CASSLGEYGYTF
DNA: TGTGCCAGCAGTTTGGGCGAGTATGGCTACACCTTC

V: TRBV6-5
D: .
J: TRBJ1-1
length: 11
size: .
CDR3: CASSYEGEAFF
DNA: TGTGCCAGCAGTTACGAGGGTGAAGCTTTCTTT

V: TRBV11-2
D: .
J: TRBJ1-1
length: 16
size: .
CDR3: CASSWSGVRGNTEAFF
DNA: TGTGCCAGCAGCTGGAGCGGGGTTAGGGGAAACACTGAAGCTTTCTTT

V: TRBV4-2
D: .
J: TRBJ2-2
length: 15
size: .
CDR3: CASSQGGTLAGELFF
DNA: TGTGCCAGCAGCCAAGGAGGGACATTGGCCGGGGAGCTGTTTTTT

V: TRBV4-1
D: TRBD1
J: TRBJ2-1
length: 13
size: .
CDR3: CASHGTGNNEQFF
DNA: TGCGCCAGCCACGGGACAGGGAACAATGAGCAGTTCTTC

V: TRBV4-1
D: .
J: TRBJ2-1
length: 14
size: .
CDR3: CASSQDLVRYEQFF
DNA: TGCGCCAGCAGCCAAGATCTTGTTCGTTATGAGCAGTTCTTC

V: TRBV6-5
D: .
J: TRBJ2-7
length: 11
size: once
CDR3: CASRQTYEQYF
DNA: TGTGCCAGCCGCCAGACCTACGAGCAGTACTTC

V: TRBV19
D: .
J: TRBJ2-5
length: 16
size: .
CDR3: CASSPLFGLQQETQYF
DNA: TGTGCCAGTAGCCCCTTGTTCGGACTGCAACAAGAGACCCAGTACTTC

V: TRBV24-1
D: TRBD2
J: TRBJ2-1
length: 17
size: .
CDR3: CATSDPGRTSGRNEQFF
DNA: TGTGCCACCAGTGATCCCGGAAGGACTAGCGGGAGAAATGAGCAGTTCTTC

V: TRBV11-3
D: TRBD2
J: TRBJ2-1
length: 15
size: .
CDR3: CASSSKNMGGSEQFF
DNA: TGTGCCAGCAGCTCGAAAAATATGGGGGGGAGTGAGCAGTTCTTC

V: TRBV11-2
D: .
J: TRBJ2-7
length: 15
size: .
CDR3: CASSLGRTGTYEQYF
DNA: TGTGCCAGCAGCTTGGGCAGGACTGGTACCTACGAGCAGTACTTC

V: TRBV2
D: TRBD2
J: TRBJ2-1
length: 13
size: .
CDR3: CASGGEGYNEQFF
DNA: TGTGCCAGCGGGGGGGAAGGCTACAATGAGCAGTTCTTC

V: TRBV14
D: TRBD1
J: TRBJ1-3
length: 14
size: .
CDR3: CASSGGTGRNTIYF
DNA: TGTGCCAGCAGCGGAGGGACAGGACGAAACACCATATATTTT

V: TRBV29-1
D: TRBD2
J: TRBJ2-5
length: 14
size: .
CDR3: CSVVLAGGRETQYF
DNA: TGCAGCGTTGTCCTAGCGGGGGGAAGAGAGACCCAGTACTTC

V: TRBV2
D: TRBD2
J: TRBJ2-5
length: 15
size: .
CDR3: CASSDLRGGQETQYF
DNA: TGTGCCAGCAGTGATTTGCGGGGGGGCCAAGAGACCCAGTACTTC